A single sample gave rise to the 20 T cell receptor beta chains below, sequenced in a study of shared clonotypes between healthy human individuals. Repertoires were generated with immunoSEQ multiplex PCR, while TCRdb's copy carries only in-frame clones and drops some. This sample has about 2.4 million clones; just over 90% occur once, and the top ten carry more than 0.12%. Sequenced: naive CD4+ T cells sorted from blood. Noted subset: CD45RA+ positively selected. The origin of the receptors is a man between 18 and 29 years old in good health.

The chain carries TRBV5-1 and TRBJ2-1; D unclear. V was cut by 4 bases and J by 0 bases, with 11 bases left in between. The CDR3 covers 15 residues. The germline V gene encodes CDR1 SGHRS and CDR2 YFSETQ. As DNA, the CDR3 is TGCGCCAGCAGCCCCACCCCGAGCTCCTACAATGAGCAGTTCTTC. Residues: CASSPTPSSYNEQFF.

The J gene is TRBJ2-7, the V gene TRBV2; the D is unclear. The CDR3 is 13 amino acids. Germline CDR1 SNHLY, CDR2 FYNNEI. Trimming stripped 7 bases from V and 2 bases from J, with 12 bases between. The CDR3 reads CASNNRQAYEQYF. The CDR3 DNA reads TGTGCCAGCAACAACCGGCAGGCCTACGAGCAGTACTTC.

The chain has TRBV5-1 and TRBJ2-1; 7 bases are shared with TRBD2. The CDR3 has 16 residues. With V trimmed by 4 bases and J by 3 bases, 10 bases remained unmatched. The germline V gene encodes CDR1 SGHRS and CDR2 YFSETQ. The chain's CDR3 is CASSLLGRENYNEQFF. As DNA, the CDR3 is TGCGCCAGCAGCCTGCTCGGGCGGGAGAACTACAATGAGCAGTTCTTC.

The chain recombines TRBV18 with TRBJ1-1; D is perhaps TRBD1 (5 bases). Germline CDR1 KGHSH, CDR2 LQKENI. Trimming shortened V by 2 bases and J by 5 bases, and 12 bases separated the two germline ends. CDR3 length: 14 amino acids. CDR3 residues: CASSPMGGETEAFF. The CDR3 DNA sequence: TGTGCCAGCTCACCAATGGGGGGAGAAACTGAAGCTTTCTTT.

The J gene is TRBJ2-7, the V gene TRBV9; TRBD1 matches 10 bases. J was trimmed by 1 base and V by 7 bases; bases with no gene match: 2. The CDR3 runs 13 residues. Germline CDR1 is SGDLS and CDR2 is YYNGEE. This CDR3 is CASGQGGSYEQYF. The CDR3 coding sequence is TGTGCCAGCGGACAGGGGGGATCCTACGAGCAGTACTTC.

The rearrangement joins TRBV6-6 to TRBJ1-2, with D maybe TRBD1 (5 bases). The germline gives CDR1 MNHNY, CDR2 SVGAGI (reference sequence). V lost 2 bases and J 4 bases, leaving 11 bases between the germline ends. This CDR3 is 14 amino acids long. DNA for the CDR3: TGTGCCAGCAGTTACCGGCAGGGAGGCTATGGCTACACCTTC. Protein product: CASSYRQGGYGYTF.

The table lists this clone with a few counts. V gene TRBV7-9 combines with J gene TRBJ1-5; D may be TRBD1 (6 bases). The V gene's germline CDR1 is SEHNR and CDR2 FQNEAQ (reference sequence). Trimming left V 0 bases short and J 5 bases short, with 14 bases between. CDR3 size: 16 residues. The CDR3 DNA follows: TGTGCCAGCAGCTTAGCCGGTCCCGCAGGGGATCAGCCCCAGCATTTT. Translating it yields CASSLAGPAGDQPQHF. The full variable domain, in which reference TRBV7-9 and TRBJ1-5 provide the parts outside the CDR3, is DTGVSQNPRHKITKRGQNVTFRCDPISEHNRLYWYRQTLGQGPEFLTYFQNEAQLEKSRLLSDRFSAERPKGSFSTLEIQRTEQGDSAMYLCASSLAGPAGDQPQHFGDGTRLSIL.

V and J are TRBV27 and TRBJ1-4, with D maybe TRBD1 (6 bases). CDR1 and CDR2 from the germline V gene are MNHEY and SMNVEV (reference sequence). The CDR3 is 17 residues long. Trimming removed 5 bases from V and 4 bases from J, with 20 bases in between. This CDR3 is CASSRLMTGPGNEKLFF. CDR3 coding DNA: TGTGCCAGCAGTAGGCTCATGACAGGTCCGGGTAATGAAAAACTGTTTTTT.

This clone was seen more than once but under ten times. J is TRBJ1-1 and V is TRBV29-1; 9 positions match TRBD1. In germline, CDR1 is SQVTM, CDR2 ANQGSEA. V lost 4 bases to trimming and J lost 10 bases; unmatched junction nucleotides: 4. This CDR3 is 11 amino acids long. The CDR3 loop reads CSVVWTGAAFF. CDR3 nucleotide sequence: TGCAGCGTTGTATGGACAGGGGCAGCTTTCTTT.

This chain joins TRBV5-1 and TRBJ2-3, with 8 positions matching TRBD1. Germline loops: CDR1 SGHRS, CDR2 YFSETQ. The CDR3 length is 15 residues. With V trimmed by 4 bases and J by 2 bases, 6 bases remained unmatched. This CDR3 is CASSVRQGPTDTQYF. In nucleotides, the CDR3 is TGCGCCAGCAGCGTCAGACAGGGGCCCACAGATACGCAGTATTTT.

On this clone itself: Other DNA sequences from this sample encode an identical CDR3 as well. V is TRBV7-9 and J is TRBJ2-5; D possibly corresponds to TRBD1 (6 bases). V was cut by 3 bases and J by 0 bases, with 8 bases left in between. CDR3 length equals 14 residues. CDR1 and CDR2 from the germline V gene are SEHNR and FQNEAQ (reference sequence). The CDR3 region is CASSFRTDQETQYF. CDR3 nucleotides: TGTGCCAGCAGCTTTAGGACAGACCAAGAGACCCAGTACTTC.

The chain combines TRBV10-1 with TRBJ2-7; D gene uncertain. CDR3 length: 12 amino acids. V gave up 10 bases and J gave up 0 bases, with 10 bases separating them. CDR1 and CDR2 (germline): WNHNN, SYGVQD (reference sequence). The CDR3 reads CATSRSSYEQYF. The CDR3 DNA reads TGCGCCACATCTAGAAGCTCCTACGAGCAGTACTTC.

The CDR3 nucleotides are TGTGCCAGCAGCCAACTAGCTCCAGAGACCCAGTACTTC. It translates to CASSQLAPETQYF. V usage is TRBV28 and J usage is TRBJ2-5; the D gene is possibly TRBD2 (6 bases). This CDR3 comprises 13 residues. Germline V CDR1 and CDR2: MDHEN, SYDVKM. V was pared by 6 bases and J by 4 bases, with 12 bases between.

The chain joins TRBV7-9 to TRBJ2-5; D might be TRBD2 (5 bases). Germline V CDR1 and CDR2: SEHNR, FQNEAQ (reference sequence). Trimming took 0 bases from V and 4 from J, leaving 12 bases between them. The CDR3 spans 15 residues. In nucleotides, the CDR3 is TGTGCCAGCAGCTTAGCGCGGGTGGGAAGAGAGACCCAGTACTTC. Its translation: CASSLARVGRETQYF.

The V and J genes are TRBV5-5 and TRBJ1-1, with TRBD1 matching 11 bases. V lost 4 bases to trimming and J lost 0 bases; unmatched junction nucleotides: 5. CDR1 is SGHKS and CDR2 is YYEKEE in the germline V gene (reference sequence). There are 16 residues in the CDR3. For the CDR3, the DNA is TGTGCCAGCAGCCTAGGACAGGGGGCTTTGAACACTGAAGCTTTCTTT. It encodes CASSLGQGALNTEAFF.

The CDR3 coding sequence is TGTGCCAGCAGTTTATTATACAGGGGGGGCTCCTACGAGCAGTACTTC. It translates to CASSLLYRGGSYEQYF. The chain is built from TRBV27 and TRBJ2-7, with a weak D call TRBD1 (8 bases). V was pared by 1 base and J by 0 bases, with 13 bases between. The CDR3 length is 16 residues. CDR1 and CDR2 from the germline V gene are MNHEY and SMNVEV (reference sequence).

J is TRBJ2-3 and V is TRBV7-9; 10 bases are a match to TRBD1. The V segment lost 5 bases and the J segment 2 bases; nucleotides outside the gene matches: 7. CDR1 and CDR2 (germline): SEHNR, FQNEAQ (reference sequence). The CDR3 loop spans 16 amino acids. The CDR3 region is CASSAWTGGNTDTQYF. The CDR3 nucleotides read TGTGCCAGCAGCGCTTGGACAGGGGGTAACACAGATACGCAGTATTTT.

This clone was observed once. V and J are TRBV6-5 and TRBJ1-4, with 12 positions matching TRBD1. Germline V CDR1 and CDR2: MNHEY, SVGAGI. J lost 8 bases, V lost 6 bases, and 7 bases had no gene match. The CDR3 has 15 amino acids. CDR3: CASRSTGTGGEKLFF. The CDR3 DNA is TGTGCCAGCAGATCGACCGGGACAGGGGGCGAAAAACTGTTTTTT.

The chain links TRBV7-2 to TRBJ2-3; no reliable D call. V was cut by 0 bases and J by 5 bases, with 9 bases left in between. The CDR3 spans 14 residues. The V gene's germline CDR1 is SGHTA and CDR2 FQGNSA. This CDR3 reads CASSLALVVDTQYF. The CDR3 DNA reads TGTGCCAGCAGCTTAGCGCTCGTGGTAGATACGCAGTATTTT.

Note on this clone: Other DNA sequences in the same sample also yield this CDR3. The V call is TRBV14, the J call TRBJ1-1; D is possibly TRBD1 (6 bases). The V end was cut by 3 bases, the J end by 2 bases, with 10 bases between. CDR1 is SGHDN and CDR2 is FVKESK in the germline V gene. The CDR3 sequence is 14 residues long. CDR3 residues: CASSQAGANTEAFF. The CDR3 DNA reads TGTGCCAGCAGCCAGGCGGGGGCCAACACTGAAGCTTTCTTT.